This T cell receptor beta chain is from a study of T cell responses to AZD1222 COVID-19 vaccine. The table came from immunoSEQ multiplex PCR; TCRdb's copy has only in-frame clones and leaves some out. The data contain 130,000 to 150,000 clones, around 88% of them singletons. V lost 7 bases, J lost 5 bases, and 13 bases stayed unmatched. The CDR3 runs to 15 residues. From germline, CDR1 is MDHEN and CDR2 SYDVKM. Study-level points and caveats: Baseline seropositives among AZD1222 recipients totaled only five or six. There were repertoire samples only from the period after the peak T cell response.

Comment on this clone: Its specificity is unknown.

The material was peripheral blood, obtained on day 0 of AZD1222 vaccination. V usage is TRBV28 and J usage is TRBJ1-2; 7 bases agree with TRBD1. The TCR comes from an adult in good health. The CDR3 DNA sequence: TGTGCCAGCAACCCAGGGGGGGCAGGCGGGTATGGCTACACCTTC. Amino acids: CASNPGGAGGYGYTF.